This T cell receptor beta chain was sequenced in a study of beta chain features in type 1 diabetes. Across the study: What patients shared with healthy donors was a similar profile of age, gender and cell yields.

The germline gives CDR1 SGHTA, CDR2 FQGNSA. CDR3 length equals 15 residues. J lost 3 bases, V lost 6 bases, and 7 bases had no gene match. In this sample, this clone turned up many times. What it recognizes is unknown. The study's findings and limits: Across all four CD4+ subsets, people with type 1 diabetes showed modestly shorter TCRB CDR3s.

Expressed TCRB transcripts were sequenced after all isolated RNA was converted to cDNA. Some clones are missing from TCRdb's copy, which holds only in-frame ones; the method was immunoSEQ multiplex PCR. The table records about 150,000 clones, about a tenth of them present only once. Sorted populations all had greater than 98% purity. What was sequenced was central memory CD4+ T cells from blood. This TCR was recovered from a man aged 18-30 years in good health. This chain links TRBV7-2 with TRBJ2-7, with 11 bases matching TRBD1. Here the CDR3 DNA reads TGTGCCAGCAGTCTCGGACAGGGGGCGTTCTACGAGCAGTACTTC. Residues: CASSLGQGAFYEQYF.